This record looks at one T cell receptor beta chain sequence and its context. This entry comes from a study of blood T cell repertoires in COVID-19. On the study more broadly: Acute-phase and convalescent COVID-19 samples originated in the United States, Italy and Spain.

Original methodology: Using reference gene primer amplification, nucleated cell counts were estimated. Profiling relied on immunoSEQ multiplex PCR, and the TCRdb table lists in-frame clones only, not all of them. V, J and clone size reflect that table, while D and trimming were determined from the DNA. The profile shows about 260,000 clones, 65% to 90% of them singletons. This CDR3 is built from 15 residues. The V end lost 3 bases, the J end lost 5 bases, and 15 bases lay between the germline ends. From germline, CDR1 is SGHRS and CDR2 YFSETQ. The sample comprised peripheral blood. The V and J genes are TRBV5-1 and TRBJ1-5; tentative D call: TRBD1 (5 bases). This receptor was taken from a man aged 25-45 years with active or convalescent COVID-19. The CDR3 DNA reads TGCGCCAGCAGCTGGGGCGTAGGGGTAGATCAGCCCCAGCATTTT. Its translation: CASSWGVGVDQPQHF.